This passage covers 32 T cell receptor beta chains from one sample sequenced in a study of identical twins. TCRdb reanalysed the 5' RACE reads using MiXCR and keeps one entry per CDR3 protein. Here the sample spans 400,000 to 500,000 distinct CDR3 sequences, roughly 20% being singletons. Sequenced sample: naive T cells sorted from blood. The receptors come from a middle-aged man in good health.

This clonotype turned up a few times. V and J are TRBV10-3 and TRBJ2-2, with D hard to call. There are 11 residues in the CDR3. CDR1 is ENHRY, CDR2 SYGVKD, per germline. The V end lost 8 bases, the J end lost 4 bases, and 5 bases lay between the germline ends. CDR3 amino acids: CAIGITGELFF. The CDR3 DNA follows: TGTGCCATCGGGATCACCGGGGAGCTGTTTTTT.

This clonotype was found many times. The gene calls are TRBV6-2 or TRBV6-3 and TRBJ2-1, with 9 bases identical to TRBD1. This CDR3 region has 15 residues. J was trimmed by 9 bases and V by 2 bases; bases with no gene match: 8. CDR1 is MNHEY and CDR2 is SVGEGT in the germline V gene. CDR3 sequence: CASSYLGTGFGEQFF. CDR3 bases: TGTGCCAGCAGTTACCTCGGGACAGGGTTTGGTGAGCAGTTCTTC.

The chain links TRBV12-3 or TRBV12-4 to TRBJ2-3, with D unclear. CDR3 length: 14 residues. Deletions cut 3 bases from V and 6 bases from J, with 13 bases between. CDR3 DNA: TGTGCCAGCAGTTTTGGCTCGACGTACGATACGCAGTATTTT. Encoded protein: CASSFGSTYDTQYF.

The J gene is TRBJ2-3, the V gene TRBV18, with no clear D. The CDR3 loop spans 17 amino acids. Germline values: CDR1 KGHSH, CDR2 LQKENI. V was cut by 3 bases and J by 0 bases, with 16 bases left in between. The CDR3 loop reads CASSPPNSPASTDTQYF. CDR3 nucleotides: TGTGCCAGCTCACCCCCGAACAGTCCAGCTAGCACAGATACGCAGTATTTT.

This clonotype was observed many times. J is TRBJ2-1 and V is TRBV20-1, with 8 bases fitting TRBD2. V gave up 1 base and J gave up 7 bases; unmatched junction bases: 6. This CDR3 spans 14 amino acids. Germline CDR1 DFQATT, CDR2 SNEGSKA (reference sequence). CDR3 region: CSARGSGSWNEQFF. The CDR3 region has the DNA TGCAGTGCTAGAGGCAGCGGGAGTTGGAATGAGCAGTTCTTC.

This clonotype was detected a few times. The chain joins TRBV19 to TRBJ1-2; 7 nucleotides agree with TRBD1. Germline V gives CDR1 LNHDA, CDR2 SQIVND (reference sequence). This CDR3 contains 12 residues. V trimming: 6 bases; J trimming: 10 bases; junction bases outside the gene matches: 8. CDR3 nucleotide sequence: TGTGCCAGTAGGGGCCAGGGGGGCACCTACACCTTC. It encodes CASRGQGGTYTF.

The gene calls are TRBV4-3 and TRBJ1-6, with a possible D match to TRBD1 (5 bases). There are 16 residues in the CDR3. Between the trimmed V and J ends, which lost 0 bases and 6 bases, there was a span of 12 bases. From germline, CDR1 is LGHNA and CDR2 YSLEER. CDR3 bases: TGCGCCAGCAGCCAAGATCCGAGGAGGGGTAATTCACCCCTCCACTTT. This sequence encodes CASSQDPRRGNSPLHF.

V gene TRBV7-9 combines with J gene TRBJ2-7; 7 positions agree with TRBD2. The CDR3 sequence is 15 residues long. The V gene's germline CDR1 is SEHNR and CDR2 FQNEAQ (reference sequence). J lost 4 bases, V lost 4 bases, and 10 bases had no gene match. In nucleotides, the CDR3 is TGTGCCAGCAGCTCCGGCGGGACTAAAATATACGAGCAGTACTTC. Translation: CASSSGGTKIYEQYF.

This clonotype came up a few times. This chain joins TRBV10-3 and TRBJ2-5; the match to TRBD2 covers 8 bases. This CDR3 contains 14 residues. The V gene end was trimmed by 10 bases and the J gene end by 3 bases; junction bases not matched to a gene: 10. The germline V gene encodes CDR1 ENHRY and CDR2 SYGVKD. CDR3 in DNA: TGTGCCACCCAAAGGTCGGGGGGGAAAGAGACCCAGTACTTC. Protein: CATQRSGGKETQYF.

The CDR3 protein is CASSSTGTSGRISGGAPYEQYF. CDR3 in DNA: TGTGCCAGCAGCTCTACCGGGACTAGCGGGAGGATAAGTGGTGGGGCCCCGTACGAGCAGTACTTC. The chain couples TRBV7-1 to TRBJ2-7, with 15 bases lining up with TRBD2. TRBV7-1 is designated an ORF whose function remains uncertain. This CDR3 is 22 amino acids long. Germline trimming cut 3 bases from V and 4 bases from J; bases unmatched to any gene: 22.

This rearrangement joins TRBV12-3 or TRBV12-4 to TRBJ2-7, with a tentative D call TRBD2 (6 bases). Deletions cut 8 bases from V and 6 bases from J, with 17 bases between. The CDR3 has 13 residues. For the CDR3, the DNA is TGTGCCAGCTCGCCAGGGACTCCACTCGAGCAGTACTTC. Encoded protein: CASSPGTPLEQYF.

The CDR3 bases are TGTGCCAGCAGCGTAGGGGCTAGCGGGAGCGGAGATACGCAGTATTTT. Amino acid sequence: CASSVGASGSGDTQYF. The chain is built from TRBV9 and TRBJ2-3; 10 bases fit TRBD2. From germline, CDR1 is SGDLS and CDR2 YYNGEE. V gave up 0 bases and J gave up 5 bases; unmatched junction bases: 6. CDR3 size: 16 residues.

V and J are TRBV12-3 or TRBV12-4 and TRBJ2-3; the match to TRBD1 covers 10 bases. The CDR3 length is 16 residues. Unmatched junction bases numbered 7, after V lost 5 bases and J lost 2 bases. CDR3 DNA sequence: TGTGCCAGCAGTCCGGGACAGGGGTCTTACACAGATACGCAGTATTTT. This sequence encodes CASSPGQGSYTDTQYF.

CDR3 DNA: TGTGCCATCAGTGAGTCCCTAGCGGGGTTCCAAGAGACCCAGTACTTC. Protein product: CAISESLAGFQETQYF. The V call is TRBV10-3, the J call TRBJ2-5; 9 bases are shared with TRBD2. The CDR3 covers 16 residues. V was pared by 0 bases and J by 1 base, with 3 bases of the junction left unmatched. Germline-derived CDR1 and CDR2 are ENHRY and SYGVKD.

The V call is TRBV28, the J call TRBJ2-2; D is possibly TRBD1 (5 bases). The germline V gene encodes CDR1 MDHEN and CDR2 SYDVKM. This CDR3 region has 14 residues. V lost 3 bases to trimming and J lost 4 bases, with 9 bases between them. CDR3 sequence reads: CASSFRGSTGELFF. DNA of the CDR3: TGTGCCAGCAGTTTTAGGGGATCCACCGGGGAGCTGTTTTTT.

This clonotype occurred many times. This chain uses TRBV4-2 with TRBJ2-1; no clear D. Germline CDR1 LGHNA, CDR2 YNFKEQ. The germline V and J ends were trimmed by 2 bases and 5 bases, with 13 bases remaining between them. This CDR3 has 15 amino acids. Here the CDR3 reads CASSQTLGRNNEQFF. The CDR3 coding sequence is TGTGCCAGCAGCCAAACCCTCGGGCGTAACAATGAGCAGTTCTTC.

V gene TRBV5-1 combines with J gene TRBJ2-2; D remains ambiguous. Deletions cut 2 bases from V and 0 bases from J, with 5 bases between. This CDR3 is built from 14 residues. Germline-derived CDR1 and CDR2 are SGHRS and YFSETQ. This chain's CDR3 is CASSFRSNTGELFF. The DNA of the CDR3 is TGCGCCAGCAGCTTCCGGTCGAACACCGGGGAGCTGTTTTTT.

The chain is built from TRBV11-3 and TRBJ2-2, with a possible D match to TRBD2 (5 bases). The germline V and J ends were trimmed by 4 bases and 4 bases, with 10 bases remaining between them. Germline CDR1 is SGHNT and CDR2 is YENEEA. The CDR3 covers 14 residues. In DNA form, the CDR3 reads TGTGCCAGCAGCTCCAGAAGCGGCACCGGGGAGCTGTTTTTT. It codes for CASSSRSGTGELFF.

The chain couples TRBV3-1 to TRBJ1-4; perhaps TRBD1 as D (5 bases). The length of the CDR3 is 14 residues. V lost 4 bases, J lost 8 bases, and 14 bases lay in between. The germline V gene has CDR1 LGHDT and CDR2 YNNKEL (reference sequence). The CDR3 nucleotides are TGTGCCAGCAGCCCCACCCGGCAGGGAGAAAAACTGTTTTTT. Its translation is CASSPTRQGEKLFF.

The chain employs TRBV12-3 or TRBV12-4 and TRBJ2-2, with 9 nucleotides matching TRBD1. CDR3 size: 16 residues. V dropped 5 bases and J dropped 3; count of bases not matched to a gene: 7. CDR3 amino acids: CASSPGQGKDTGELFF. In DNA form, the CDR3 reads TGTGCCAGCAGTCCGGGACAGGGAAAGGACACCGGGGAGCTGTTTTTT.

V usage is TRBV5-1 and J usage is TRBJ2-2; no definite D call. Per the germline V gene, CDR1 is SGHRS and CDR2 is YFSETQ. The CDR3 length is 12 residues. Trimming took 2 bases from V and 12 from J, leaving 11 bases between them. CDR3 loop: CASSFNPEKLFF. CDR3 bases: TGCGCCAGCAGCTTTAATCCGGAGAAGCTGTTTTTT. Using reference TRBV5-1 and TRBJ2-2 for the parts outside the CDR3, the full variable domain is KAGVTQTPRYLIKTRGQQVTLSCSPISGHRSVSWYQQTPGQGLQFLFEYFSETQRNKGNFPGRFSGRQFSNSRSEMNVSTLELGDSALYLCASSFNPEKLFFGEGSRLTVL.

This clonotype was observed a handful of times. This chain joins TRBV12-3 or TRBV12-4 and TRBJ2-5; 13 nucleotides match TRBD2. CDR3 size: 17 residues. After removal of 0 bases from V and 5 bases from J, the junction contained 6 bases not matched to a gene. CDR3 DNA: TGTGCCAGCAGTTTAGCCGGACTAGCGGGAGTCGGCGAGACCCAGTACTTC. Its protein is CASSLAGLAGVGETQYF.

The chain joins TRBV20-1 to TRBJ2-3; D unclear. The length of the CDR3 is 12 residues. Germline V gene sequence: CDR1 DFQATT, CDR2 SNEGSKA (reference sequence). V dropped 3 bases and J dropped 6 bases, with 10 bases sitting between them. DNA of the CDR3: TGCAGTGCTAGGTACCGGTCGGATACGCAGTATTTT. Translated: CSARYRSDTQYF.

The chain links TRBV10-3 to TRBJ2-3, with 7 bases aligning to TRBD1. CDR1 and CDR2 (germline): ENHRY, SYGVKD. The CDR3 totals 13 residues. V dropped 7 bases and J dropped 0; count of bases not matched to a gene: 1. CDR3 sequence (DNA): TGTGCCATCACGGGACAGAGCACAGATACGCAGTATTTT. Translating gives CAITGQSTDTQYF.

The chain uses TRBV2 and TRBJ2-7, with D perhaps matching TRBD2 (5 bases). Trimming pared 7 bases from V and 3 bases from J, leaving 7 bases between. The CDR3 consists of 11 residues. CDR1 is SNHLY, CDR2 FYNNEI, per germline. CDR3: CASKGVYEQYF. The CDR3 region has the DNA TGTGCCAGCAAGGGAGTCTACGAGCAGTACTTC.

This clonotype was counted between two and nine times. The CDR3 DNA is TGTGCCAGCAGCCAGGACACCAACAATCAGCCCCAGCATTTT. It yields the protein CASSQDTNNQPQHF. The chain combines TRBV5-5 with TRBJ1-5, with D possibly being TRBD1 (5 bases). The CDR3 is 14 residues long. The V end lost 4 bases, the J end lost 3 bases, and 11 bases lay between the germline ends. The germline V gene encodes CDR1 SGHKS and CDR2 YYEKEE (reference sequence).

The sample holds many counts of this clonotype. J is TRBJ1-1 and V is TRBV7-9, with D uncertain. Germline CDR1 SEHNR, CDR2 FQNEAQ (reference sequence). V was pared by 5 bases and J by 0 bases, with 7 bases between. This CDR3 has 13 amino acids. CDR3 residues: CASSTDLNTEAFF. DNA of the CDR3: TGTGCCAGCAGCACCGATCTGAACACTGAAGCTTTCTTT.

A few counts support this clonotype. V is TRBV12-3 or TRBV12-4 and J is TRBJ2-7; possible D gene TRBD2, 5 bases. The CDR3 has 13 amino acids. The V end lost 5 bases, the J end lost 4 bases, and 12 bases lay between the germline ends. The CDR3 loop is CASSTAGTYEQYF. For the CDR3, the DNA is TGTGCCAGCAGTACGGCGGGTACGTACGAGCAGTACTTC.

The genes are TRBV9 and TRBJ1-5, with TRBD1 matching 9 bases. Germline V lookup: CDR1 SGDLS, CDR2 YYNGEE. This CDR3 has 16 amino acids. After removal of 3 bases from V and 6 bases from J, the junction contained 10 bases not matched to a gene. The CDR3 nucleotides read TGTGCCAGCAGCGACGGACCGGGACAGGGATTTCAGCCCCAGCATTTT. Translation: CASSDGPGQGFQPQHF.

The table lists this clonotype with many counts. The chain carries TRBV5-1 and TRBJ2-7, with 10 bases identical to TRBD2. Trimming removed 4 bases from V and 3 bases from J; junction bases left unmatched: 1. The CDR3 has 13 residues. CDR1 SGHRS and CDR2 YFSETQ come from the germline V gene. In DNA, the CDR3 is TGCGCCAGCAGCCCTAGCGGGAGCTACGAGCAGTACTTC. Translation gives CASSPSGSYEQYF. The full variable domain, in which reference TRBV5-1 and TRBJ2-7 provide the parts outside the CDR3, is KAGVTQTPRYLIKTRGQQVTLSCSPISGHRSVSWYQQTPGQGLQFLFEYFSETQRNKGNFPGRFSGRQFSNSRSEMNVSTLELGDSALYLCASSPSGSYEQYFGPGTRLTVT.

Only one count was recorded for this clonotype. The chain joins TRBV19 to TRBJ2-1, with D unresolved. V gave up 9 bases and J gave up 4 bases, with 13 bases separating them. From germline, CDR1 is LNHDA and CDR2 SQIVND (reference sequence). The CDR3 loop spans 13 amino acids. The CDR3 nucleotides are TGTGCCAGCTCCTGGCAGAGATACAATGAGCAGTTCTTC. Its protein is CASSWQRYNEQFF.

This clonotype was recorded at least ten times. The junction shows a germline mismatch at one end, possibly a read error. V usage is TRBV5-1 and J usage is TRBJ2-5; TRBD1 agrees at 8 bases. CDR1 and CDR2 from the germline V gene are SGHRS and YFSETQ. The CDR3 length is 14 residues. The CDR3 protein is CASSFTGGQETQYF. The CDR3 DNA sequence: TGTGCCAGCAGTTTTACAGGGGGCCAAGAGACCCAGTACTTC.